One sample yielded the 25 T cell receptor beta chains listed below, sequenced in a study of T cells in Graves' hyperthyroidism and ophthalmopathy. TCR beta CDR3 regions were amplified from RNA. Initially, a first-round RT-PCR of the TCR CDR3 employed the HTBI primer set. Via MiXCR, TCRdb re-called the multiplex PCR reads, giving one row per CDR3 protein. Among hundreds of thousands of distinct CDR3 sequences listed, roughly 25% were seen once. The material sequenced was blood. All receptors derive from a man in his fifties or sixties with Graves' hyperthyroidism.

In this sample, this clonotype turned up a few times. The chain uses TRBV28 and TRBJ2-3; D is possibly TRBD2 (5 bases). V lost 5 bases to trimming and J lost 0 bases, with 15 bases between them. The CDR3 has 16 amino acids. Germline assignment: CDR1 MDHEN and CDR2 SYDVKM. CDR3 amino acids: CASSGVSVASTDTQYF. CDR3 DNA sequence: TGTGCCAGCAGTGGGGTTAGCGTCGCTAGCACAGATACGCAGTATTTT.

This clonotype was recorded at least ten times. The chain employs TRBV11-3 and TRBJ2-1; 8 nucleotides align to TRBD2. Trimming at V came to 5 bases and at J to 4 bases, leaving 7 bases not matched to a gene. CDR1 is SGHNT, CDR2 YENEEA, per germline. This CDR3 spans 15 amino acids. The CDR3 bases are TGTGCCAGCAGCAGAAGCGGGAGAAATTACAATGAGCAGTTCTTC. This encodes CASSRSGRNYNEQFF.

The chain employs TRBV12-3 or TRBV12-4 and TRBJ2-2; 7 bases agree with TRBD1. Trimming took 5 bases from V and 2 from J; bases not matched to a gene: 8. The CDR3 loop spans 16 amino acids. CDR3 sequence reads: CASSPSDRSNTGELFF. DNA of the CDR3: TGTGCCAGCAGTCCCTCGGACAGGAGTAACACCGGGGAGCTGTTTTTT.

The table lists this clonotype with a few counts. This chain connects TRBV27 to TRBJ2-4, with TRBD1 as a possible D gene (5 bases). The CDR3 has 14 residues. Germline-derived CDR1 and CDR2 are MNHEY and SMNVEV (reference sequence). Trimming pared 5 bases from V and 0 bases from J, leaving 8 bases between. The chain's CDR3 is CASSDRIAKNIQYF. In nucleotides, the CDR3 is TGTGCCAGCAGTGACAGAATAGCCAAAAACATTCAGTACTTC.

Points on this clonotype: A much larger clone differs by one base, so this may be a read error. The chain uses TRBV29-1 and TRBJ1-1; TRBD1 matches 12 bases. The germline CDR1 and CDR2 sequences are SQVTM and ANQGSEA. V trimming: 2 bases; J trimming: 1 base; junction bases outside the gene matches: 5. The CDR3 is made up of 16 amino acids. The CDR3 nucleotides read TGCAGCGTTGAATGGGACAGGGGGCGACGGAACACTGAAGCTTTCTTT. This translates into CSVEWDRGRRNTEAFF.

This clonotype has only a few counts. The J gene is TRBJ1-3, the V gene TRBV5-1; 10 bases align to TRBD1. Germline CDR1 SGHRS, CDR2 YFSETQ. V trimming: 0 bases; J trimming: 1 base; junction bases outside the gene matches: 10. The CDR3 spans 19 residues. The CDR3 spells CASSLGQGAPSWSGNTIYF. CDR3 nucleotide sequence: TGCGCCAGCAGCTTGGGACAGGGGGCCCCGTCCTGGTCTGGAAACACCATATATTTT. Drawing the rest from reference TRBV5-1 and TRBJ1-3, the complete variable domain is KAGVTQTPRYLIKTRGQQVTLSCSPISGHRSVSWYQQTPGQGLQFLFEYFSETQRNKGNFPGRFSGRQFSNSRSEMNVSTLELGDSALYLCASSLGQGAPSWSGNTIYFGEGSWLTVV.

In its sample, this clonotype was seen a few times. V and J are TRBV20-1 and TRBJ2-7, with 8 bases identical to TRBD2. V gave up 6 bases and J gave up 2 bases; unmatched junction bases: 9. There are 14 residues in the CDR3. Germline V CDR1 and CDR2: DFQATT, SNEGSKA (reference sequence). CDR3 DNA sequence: TGCAGTGCAAAACTAGCGGCGAGCCCCTACGAGCAGTACTTC. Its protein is CSAKLAASPYEQYF.

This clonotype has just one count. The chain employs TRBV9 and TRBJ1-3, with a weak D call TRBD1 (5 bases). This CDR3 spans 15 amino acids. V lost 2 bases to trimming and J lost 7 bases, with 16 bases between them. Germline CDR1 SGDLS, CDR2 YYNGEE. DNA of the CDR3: TGTGCCAGCAGCGTGGGTAGGCAGGGCATCAACACCATATATTTT. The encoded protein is CASSVGRQGINTIYF.

The CDR3 region is CASSVAAPGLYEQYF. In nucleotides, the CDR3 is TGTGCCAGTAGTGTCGCCGCTCCCGGCCTCTACGAGCAGTACTTC. The J gene is TRBJ2-7, the V gene TRBV19; D call uncertain. Trimming shortened V by 5 bases and J by 3 bases, and 17 bases separated the two germline ends. CDR1 and CDR2 (germline): LNHDA, SQIVND (reference sequence). The CDR3 consists of 15 residues. Full variable domain (missing parts from reference TRBV19 and TRBJ2-7): DGGITQSPKYLFRKEGQNVTLSCEQNLNHDAMYWYRQDPGQGLRLIYYSQIVNDFQKGDIAEGYSVSREKKESFPLTVTSAQKNPTAFYLCASSVAAPGLYEQYFGPGTRLTVT.

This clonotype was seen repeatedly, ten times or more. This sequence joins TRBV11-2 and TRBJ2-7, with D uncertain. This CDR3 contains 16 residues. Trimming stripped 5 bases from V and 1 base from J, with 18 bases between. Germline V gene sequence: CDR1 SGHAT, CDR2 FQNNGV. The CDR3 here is CASSPLDLPVSYEQYF. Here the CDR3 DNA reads TGTGCCAGCAGCCCCTTAGACTTACCCGTTTCCTACGAGCAGTACTTC. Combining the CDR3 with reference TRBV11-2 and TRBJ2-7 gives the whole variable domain EAGVAQSPRYKIIEKRQSVAFWCNPISGHATLYWYQQILGQGPKLLIQFQNNGVVDDSQLPKDRFSAERLKGVDSTLKIQPAKLEDSAVYLCASSPLDLPVSYEQYFGPGTRLTVT.

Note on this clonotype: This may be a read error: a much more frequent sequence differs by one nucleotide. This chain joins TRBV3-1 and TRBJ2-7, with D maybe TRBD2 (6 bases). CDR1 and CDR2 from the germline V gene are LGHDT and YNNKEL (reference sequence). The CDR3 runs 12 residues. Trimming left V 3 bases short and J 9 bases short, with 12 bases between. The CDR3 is CASSQGLGGQYF. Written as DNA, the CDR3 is TGTGCCAGCAGCCAGGGACTCGGGGGGCAGTACTTC.

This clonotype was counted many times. For the CDR3, the DNA is TGCGCCAGCAGCTTGGAGCGTGCTAGCACAGATACGCAGTATTTT. Protein: CASSLERASTDTQYF. This chain connects TRBV5-1 to TRBJ2-3, with D uncertain. The CDR3 is 15 residues long. Trimming stripped 0 bases from V and 0 bases from J, with 8 bases between. Germline V CDR1 and CDR2: SGHRS, YFSETQ.

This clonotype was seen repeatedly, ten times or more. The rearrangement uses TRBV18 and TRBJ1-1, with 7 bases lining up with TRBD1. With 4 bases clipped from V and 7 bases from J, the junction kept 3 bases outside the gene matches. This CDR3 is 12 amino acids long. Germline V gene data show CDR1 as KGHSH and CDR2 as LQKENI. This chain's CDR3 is CASSLGTVEAFF. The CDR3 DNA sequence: TGTGCCAGCTCACTCGGGACAGTTGAAGCTTTCTTT.

CDR3 bases: TGCAGCGTTGTTCGGCCTAGCAGTTACAATGAGCAGTTCTTC. Its translation: CSVVRPSSYNEQFF. The chain combines TRBV29-1 with TRBJ2-1; possibly TRBD2 for D (5 bases). The CDR3 is made up of 14 amino acids. The V and J ends lost 4 bases and 4 bases respectively, with 14 bases between them. In germline, CDR1 is SQVTM, CDR2 ANQGSEA.

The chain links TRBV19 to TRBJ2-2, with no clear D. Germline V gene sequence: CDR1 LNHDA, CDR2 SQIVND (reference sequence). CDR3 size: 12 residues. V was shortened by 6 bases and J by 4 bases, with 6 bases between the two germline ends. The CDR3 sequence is CASRSVTGELFF. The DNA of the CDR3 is TGTGCCAGTAGAAGTGTCACCGGGGAGCTGTTTTTT.

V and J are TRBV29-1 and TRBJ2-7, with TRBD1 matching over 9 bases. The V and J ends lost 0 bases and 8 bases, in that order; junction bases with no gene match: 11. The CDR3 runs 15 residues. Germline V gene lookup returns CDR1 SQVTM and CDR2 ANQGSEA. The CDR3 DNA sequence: TGCAGCGTTGAAGAGAGAATTACCGGGACAGGGAAGCAGTACTTC. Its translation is CSVEERITGTGKQYF.

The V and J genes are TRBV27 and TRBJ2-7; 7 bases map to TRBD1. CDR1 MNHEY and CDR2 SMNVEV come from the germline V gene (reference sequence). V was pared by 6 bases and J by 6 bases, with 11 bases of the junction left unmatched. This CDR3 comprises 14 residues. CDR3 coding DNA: TGTGCCAGCAGCCTTACCCGACAGGGCGGCGAGCAGTACTTC. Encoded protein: CASSLTRQGGEQYF.

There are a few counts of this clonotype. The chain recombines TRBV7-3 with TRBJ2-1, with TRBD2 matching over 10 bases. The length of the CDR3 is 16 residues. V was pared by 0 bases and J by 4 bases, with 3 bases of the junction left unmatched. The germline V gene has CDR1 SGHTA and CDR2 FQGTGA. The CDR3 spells CASSLTPSGSYNEQFF. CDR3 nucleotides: TGTGCCAGCAGCTTAACGCCTAGCGGGAGTTACAATGAGCAGTTCTTC.

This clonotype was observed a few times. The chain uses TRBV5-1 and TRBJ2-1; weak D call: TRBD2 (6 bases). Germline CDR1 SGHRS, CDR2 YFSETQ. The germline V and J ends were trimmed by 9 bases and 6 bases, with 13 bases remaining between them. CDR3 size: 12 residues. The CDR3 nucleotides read TGCGCCACCTGGGACTCCCTCAATGAGCAGTTCTTC. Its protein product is CATWDSLNEQFF.

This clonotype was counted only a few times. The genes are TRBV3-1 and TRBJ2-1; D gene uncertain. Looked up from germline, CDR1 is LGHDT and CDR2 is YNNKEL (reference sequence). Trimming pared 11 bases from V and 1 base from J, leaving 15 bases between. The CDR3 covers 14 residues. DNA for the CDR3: TGTGCCGCCAGGCCTAGTGCGTCCTACAATGAGCAGTTCTTC. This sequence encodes CAARPSASYNEQFF.

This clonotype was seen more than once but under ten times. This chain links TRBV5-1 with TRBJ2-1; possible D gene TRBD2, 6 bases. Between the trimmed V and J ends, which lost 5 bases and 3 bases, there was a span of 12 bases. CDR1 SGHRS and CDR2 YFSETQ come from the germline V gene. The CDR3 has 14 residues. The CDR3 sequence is CASSIGGGYNEQFF. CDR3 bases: TGCGCCAGCAGTATCGGGGGAGGCTACAATGAGCAGTTCTTC.

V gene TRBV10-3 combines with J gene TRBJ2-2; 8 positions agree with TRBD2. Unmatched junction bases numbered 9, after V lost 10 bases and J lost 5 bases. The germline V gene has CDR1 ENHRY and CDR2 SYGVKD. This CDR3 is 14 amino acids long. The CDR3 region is CATEAGAVTGELFF. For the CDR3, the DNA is TGTGCCACGGAAGCGGGAGCCGTAACCGGGGAGCTGTTTTTT.

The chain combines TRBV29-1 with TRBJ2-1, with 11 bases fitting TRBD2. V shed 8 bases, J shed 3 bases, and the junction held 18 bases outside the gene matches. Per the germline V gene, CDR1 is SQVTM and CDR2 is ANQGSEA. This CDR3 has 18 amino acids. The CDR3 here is CSSDGGTSGKRGYNEQFF. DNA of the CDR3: TGCAGCTCTGACGGCGGGACTAGCGGAAAGAGGGGCTACAATGAGCAGTTCTTC.

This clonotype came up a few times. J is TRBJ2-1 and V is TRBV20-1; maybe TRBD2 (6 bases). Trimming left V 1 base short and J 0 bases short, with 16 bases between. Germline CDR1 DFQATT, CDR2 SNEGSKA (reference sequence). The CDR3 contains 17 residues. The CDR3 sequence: CSARGYIAASSYNEQFF. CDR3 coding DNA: TGCAGTGCTAGAGGATACATAGCGGCCAGCTCCTACAATGAGCAGTTCTTC.

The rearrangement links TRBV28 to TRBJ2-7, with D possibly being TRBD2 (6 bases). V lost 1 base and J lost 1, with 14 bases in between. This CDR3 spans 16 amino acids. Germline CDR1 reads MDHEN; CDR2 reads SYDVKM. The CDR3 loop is CASSLLDSGTSYEQYF. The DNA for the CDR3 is TGTGCCAGCAGTTTATTGGATTCCGGGACTTCCTACGAGCAGTACTTC.